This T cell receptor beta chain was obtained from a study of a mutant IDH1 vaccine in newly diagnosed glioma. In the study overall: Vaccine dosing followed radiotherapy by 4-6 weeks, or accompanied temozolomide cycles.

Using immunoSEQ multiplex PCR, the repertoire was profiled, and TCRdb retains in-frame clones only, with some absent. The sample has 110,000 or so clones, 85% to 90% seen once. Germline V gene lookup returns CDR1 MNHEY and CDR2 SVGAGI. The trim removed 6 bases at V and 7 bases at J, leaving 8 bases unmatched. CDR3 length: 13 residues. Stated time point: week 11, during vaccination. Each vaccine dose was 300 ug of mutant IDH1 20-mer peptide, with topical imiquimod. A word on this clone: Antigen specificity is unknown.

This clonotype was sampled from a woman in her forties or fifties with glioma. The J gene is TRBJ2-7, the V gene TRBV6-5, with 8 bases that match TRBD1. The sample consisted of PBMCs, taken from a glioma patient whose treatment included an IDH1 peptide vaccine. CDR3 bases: TGTGCCAGCAGCGGACAGGGCCAGGGGGAGCAGTACTTC. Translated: CASSGQGQGEQYF.